This T cell receptor beta chain came from a study of T cells after posttransplantation cyclophosphamide. Study-wide findings and caveats: After PTCy, TRB diversity resembled that of CNI/methotrexate controls.

With regard to this clone: The antigen is not known.

The germline V gene encodes CDR1 MNHEY and CDR2 SMNVEV (reference sequence). V lost 6 bases to trimming and J lost 3 bases; unmatched junction nucleotides: 9. The CDR3 totals 15 residues. The naive gate required viable CD3+CD4+ or CD3+CD8+ cells with CCR7+CD45RA+CD45RO-CD95-CD27+CD28+ phenotype. The related graft donor's blood sample was taken on the day of bone marrow donation. Sequencing was performed with immunoSEQ multiplex PCR; in TCRdb, only in-frame clones are kept and a portion is missing. The sample gives approximately 23,000 clones, roughly 97% of which show up once; about 0.12% is in the top ten.

The sequence was obtained from a man aged 50-59 years in good health, CMV-negative, and a related stem cell transplant donor. Sequenced sample: naive CD4+ T cells sorted from PBMCs. V is TRBV27 and J is TRBJ1-2; 8 bases align to TRBD1. CDR3 nucleotides: TGTGCCAGCAGACCTAGGTGGGGACAGGACTATGGCTACACCTTC. It codes for CASRPRWGQDYGYTF.